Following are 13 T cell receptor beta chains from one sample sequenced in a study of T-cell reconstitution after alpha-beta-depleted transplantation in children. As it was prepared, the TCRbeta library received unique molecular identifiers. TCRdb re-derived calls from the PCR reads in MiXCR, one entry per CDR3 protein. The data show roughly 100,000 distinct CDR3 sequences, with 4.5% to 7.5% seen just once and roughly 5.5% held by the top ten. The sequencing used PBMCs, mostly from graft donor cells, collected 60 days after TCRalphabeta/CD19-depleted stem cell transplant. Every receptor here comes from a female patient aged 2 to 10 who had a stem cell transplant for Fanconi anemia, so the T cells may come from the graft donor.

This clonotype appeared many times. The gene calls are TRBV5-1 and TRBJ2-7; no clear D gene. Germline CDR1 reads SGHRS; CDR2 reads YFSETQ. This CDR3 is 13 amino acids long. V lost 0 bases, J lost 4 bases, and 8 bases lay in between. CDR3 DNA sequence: TGCGCCAGCAGCTTGGCCCCCAGTTACGAGCAGTACTTC. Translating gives CASSLAPSYEQYF. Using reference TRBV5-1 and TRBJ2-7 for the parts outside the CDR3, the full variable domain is KAGVTQTPRYLIKTRGQQVTLSCSPISGHRSVSWYQQTPGQGLQFLFEYFSETQRNKGNFPGRFSGRQFSNSRSEMNVSTLELGDSALYLCASSLAPSYEQYFGPGTRLTVT.

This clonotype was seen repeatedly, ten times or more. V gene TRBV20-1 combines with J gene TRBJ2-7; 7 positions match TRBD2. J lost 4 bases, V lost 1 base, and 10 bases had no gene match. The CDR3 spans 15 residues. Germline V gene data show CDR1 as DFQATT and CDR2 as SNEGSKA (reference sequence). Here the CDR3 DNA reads TGCAGTGCTAGAGGGCCCAGCGGGATCCAGTACGAGCAGTACTTC. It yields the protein CSARGPSGIQYEQYF.

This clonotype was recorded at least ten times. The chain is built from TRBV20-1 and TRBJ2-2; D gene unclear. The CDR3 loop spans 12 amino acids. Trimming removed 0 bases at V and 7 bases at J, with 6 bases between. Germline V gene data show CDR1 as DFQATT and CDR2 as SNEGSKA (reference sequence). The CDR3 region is CSAREWGGELFF. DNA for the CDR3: TGCAGTGCTAGAGAGTGGGGCGGGGAGCTGTTTTTT.

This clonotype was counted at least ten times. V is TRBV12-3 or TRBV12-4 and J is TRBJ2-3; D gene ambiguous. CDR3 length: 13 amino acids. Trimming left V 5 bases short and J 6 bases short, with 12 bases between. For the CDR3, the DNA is TGTGCCAGCAGTCTCCTACGATATGATACGCAGTATTTT. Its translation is CASSLLRYDTQYF.

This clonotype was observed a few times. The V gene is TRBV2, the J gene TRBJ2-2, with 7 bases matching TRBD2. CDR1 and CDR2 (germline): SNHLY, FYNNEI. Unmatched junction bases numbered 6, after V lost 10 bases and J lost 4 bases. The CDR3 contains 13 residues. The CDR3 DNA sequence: TGTGCCACGGGACTACGTGCCACCGGGGAGCTGTTTTTT. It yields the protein CATGLRATGELFF.

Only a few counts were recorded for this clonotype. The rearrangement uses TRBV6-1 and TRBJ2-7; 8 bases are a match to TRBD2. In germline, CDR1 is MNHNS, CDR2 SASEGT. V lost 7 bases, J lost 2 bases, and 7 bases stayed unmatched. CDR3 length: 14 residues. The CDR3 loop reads CASILAGGTYEQYF. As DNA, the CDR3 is TGTGCCAGCATCTTGGCGGGGGGCACCTACGAGCAGTACTTC.

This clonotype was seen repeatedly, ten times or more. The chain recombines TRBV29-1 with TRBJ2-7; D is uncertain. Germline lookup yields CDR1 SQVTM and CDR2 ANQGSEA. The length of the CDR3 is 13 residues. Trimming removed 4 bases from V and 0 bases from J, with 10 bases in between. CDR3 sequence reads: CSVVSRPSYEQYF. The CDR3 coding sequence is TGCAGCGTTGTGAGCAGGCCCTCCTACGAGCAGTACTTC.

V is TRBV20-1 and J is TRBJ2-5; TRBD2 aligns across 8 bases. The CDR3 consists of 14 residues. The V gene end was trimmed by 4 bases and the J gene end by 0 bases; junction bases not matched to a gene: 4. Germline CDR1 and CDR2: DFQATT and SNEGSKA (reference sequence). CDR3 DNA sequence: TGCAGTGCTATTAGCGGGGCGCACCAAGAGACCCAGTACTTC. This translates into CSAISGAHQETQYF.

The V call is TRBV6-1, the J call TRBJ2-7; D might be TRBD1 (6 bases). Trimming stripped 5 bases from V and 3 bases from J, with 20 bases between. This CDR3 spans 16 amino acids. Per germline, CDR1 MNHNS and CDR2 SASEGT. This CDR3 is CASSIRTDRSFYEQYF. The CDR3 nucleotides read TGTGCCAGCAGTATCCGGACAGACAGGAGTTTCTACGAGCAGTACTTC.

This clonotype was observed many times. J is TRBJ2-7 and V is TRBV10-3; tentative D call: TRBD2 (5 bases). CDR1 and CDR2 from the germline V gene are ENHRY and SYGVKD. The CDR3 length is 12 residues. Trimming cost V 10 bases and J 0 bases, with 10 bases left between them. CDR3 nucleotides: TGTGCCACCAGCGGATACTCCTACGAGCAGTACTTC. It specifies CATSGYSYEQYF.

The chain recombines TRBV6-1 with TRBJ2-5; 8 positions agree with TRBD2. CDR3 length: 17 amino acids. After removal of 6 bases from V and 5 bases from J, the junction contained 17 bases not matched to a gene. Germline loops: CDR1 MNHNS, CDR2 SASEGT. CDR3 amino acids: CASSQGRTSSPLETQYF. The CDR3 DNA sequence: TGTGCCAGCAGCCAAGGTCGGACTAGCTCCCCTTTGGAGACCCAGTACTTC.

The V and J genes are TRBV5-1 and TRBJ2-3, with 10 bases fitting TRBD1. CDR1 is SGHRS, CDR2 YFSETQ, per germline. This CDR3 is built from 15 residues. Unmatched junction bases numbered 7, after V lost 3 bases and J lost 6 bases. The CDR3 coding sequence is TGCGCCAGCAGCTCCTCGGGACAGGGGTACGATACGCAGTATTTT. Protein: CASSSSGQGYDTQYF.

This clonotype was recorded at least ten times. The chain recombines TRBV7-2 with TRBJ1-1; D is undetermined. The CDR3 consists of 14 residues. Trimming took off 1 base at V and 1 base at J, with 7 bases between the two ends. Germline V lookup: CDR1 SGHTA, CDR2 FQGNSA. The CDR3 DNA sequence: TGTGCCAGCAGCTTAGTTTGGGGGAACACTGAAGCTTTCTTT. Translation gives CASSLVWGNTEAFF. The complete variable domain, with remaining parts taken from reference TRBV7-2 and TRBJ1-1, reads GAGVSQSPSNKVTEKGKDVELRCDPISGHTALYWYRQSLGQGLEFLIYFQGNSAPDKSGLPSDRFSAERTGGSVSTLTIQRTQQEDSAVYLCASSLVWGNTEAFFGQGTRLTVV.